The 7 T cell receptor beta chains presented below share a single source sample, sequenced in a study of blood T cells in healthy people across ages. PCR was performed a second time for roughly 6 to 12 cycles using a sample-barcoded 5' primer and a J-beta primer mix. TCRdb reprocessed the 5' RACE reads with MiXCR, giving one entry per CDR3 protein. The table lists some 760,000 distinct CDR3 sequences, about 25% of them singletons. The same sample was also studied in work on T cells of mothers and their children.

Sequenced material: blood. The receptor set was obtained from a boy younger than 18 in good health.

This clonotype was counted a few times. The V and J genes are TRBV3-1 and TRBJ2-3, with D perhaps matching TRBD1 (5 bases). Trimming took 6 bases from V and 0 from J, leaving 10 bases between them. Per germline, CDR1 LGHDT and CDR2 YNNKEL (reference sequence). The CDR3 totals 14 residues. The chain's CDR3 is CASRDRDSTDTQYF. CDR3 DNA sequence: TGTGCCAGCAGAGACAGAGATAGCACAGATACGCAGTATTTT.

This clonotype was counted only a few times. V usage is TRBV7-2 and J usage is TRBJ2-5, with 8 bases identical to TRBD1. The J call is uncertain, as TRBJ2-7 better fits the DNA end. The germline V gene has CDR1 SGHTA and CDR2 FQGNSA. The CDR3 runs to 13 residues. The CDR3 DNA reads TGTGCCAGCAGCCACGACAGGGGCGACGAGCAGTACTTC. It specifies CASSHDRGDEQYF.

This clonotype was picked up a small number of times. V gene TRBV20-1 combines with J gene TRBJ2-5, with D hard to call. Near its end, the DNA agrees better with TRBJ2-7, so the J call may be wrong. This CDR3 comprises 14 residues. Per the germline V gene, CDR1 is DFQATT and CDR2 is SNEGSKA (reference sequence). The CDR3 here is CSARNPVSSYEQYF. The CDR3 region has the DNA TGCAGTGCTAGGAATCCAGTAAGCTCCTACGAGCAGTACTTC.

The chain combines TRBV20-1 with TRBJ2-1; 10 bases map to TRBD2. The V segment lost 3 bases and the J segment 4 bases; nucleotides outside the gene matches: 6. The CDR3 runs to 15 residues. CDR1 is DFQATT and CDR2 is SNEGSKA in the germline V gene (reference sequence). CDR3 sequence reads: CSASSRTSGYNEQFF. CDR3 coding DNA: TGCAGTGCTAGTTCCAGGACTAGCGGATACAATGAGCAGTTCTTC.

The chain has TRBV11-2 and TRBJ2-5; D possibly corresponds to TRBD2 (6 bases). The CDR3 is made up of 14 amino acids. Trimming took 1 base from V and 6 from J, leaving 12 bases between them. Germline assignment: CDR1 SGHAT and CDR2 FQNNGV. CDR3 amino acids: CASSLGEEGKTQYF. The CDR3 bases are TGTGCCAGCAGCTTAGGGGAGGAGGGAAAGACCCAGTACTTC.

This clonotype was seen more than once but under ten times. V and J are TRBV12-5 and TRBJ1-3, with D maybe TRBD1 (5 bases). Germline V CDR1 and CDR2: LGHNT, FRNRAP. CDR3 length equals 18 residues. V was cut by 5 bases and J by 0 bases, with 20 bases left in between. The CDR3, as DNA: TGTGCTAGTGGTCCCCGGGACTCCATCCATCTCTCTGGAAACACCATATATTTT. It yields the protein CASGPRDSIHLSGNTIYF.

The gene calls are TRBV7-9 and TRBJ2-7; 9 bases are a match to TRBD1. J lost 5 bases, V lost 1 base, and 6 bases had no gene match. This CDR3 has 15 amino acids. Germline values: CDR1 SEHNR, CDR2 FQNEAQ (reference sequence). The CDR3 is CASSLVDRGGDEQYF. CDR3 sequence (DNA): TGTGCCAGCAGCTTAGTGGACAGGGGAGGGGACGAGCAGTACTTC.